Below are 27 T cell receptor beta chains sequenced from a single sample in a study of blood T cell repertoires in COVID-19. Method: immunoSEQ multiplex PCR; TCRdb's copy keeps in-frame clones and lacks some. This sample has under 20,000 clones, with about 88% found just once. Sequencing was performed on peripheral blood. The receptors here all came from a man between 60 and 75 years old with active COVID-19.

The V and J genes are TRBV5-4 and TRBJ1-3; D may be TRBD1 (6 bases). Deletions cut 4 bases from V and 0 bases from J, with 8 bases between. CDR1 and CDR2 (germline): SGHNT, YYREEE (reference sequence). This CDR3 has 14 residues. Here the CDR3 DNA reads TGTGCCAGCAGCATACAGGGCTCTGGAAACACCATATATTTT. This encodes CASSIQGSGNTIYF.

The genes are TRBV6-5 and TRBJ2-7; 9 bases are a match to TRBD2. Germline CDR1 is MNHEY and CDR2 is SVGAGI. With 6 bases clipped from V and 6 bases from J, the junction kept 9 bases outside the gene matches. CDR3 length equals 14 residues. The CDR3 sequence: CASSLAGQSLEQYF. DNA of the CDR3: TGTGCCAGCAGCCTAGCGGGACAGTCACTCGAGCAGTACTTC.

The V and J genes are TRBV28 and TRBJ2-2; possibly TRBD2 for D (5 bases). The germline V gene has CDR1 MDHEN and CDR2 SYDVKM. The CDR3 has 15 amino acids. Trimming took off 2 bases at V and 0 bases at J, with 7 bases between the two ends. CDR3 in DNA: TGTGCCAGCAGTTTAAGAGGGACGAACACCGGGGAGCTGTTTTTT. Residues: CASSLRGTNTGELFF.

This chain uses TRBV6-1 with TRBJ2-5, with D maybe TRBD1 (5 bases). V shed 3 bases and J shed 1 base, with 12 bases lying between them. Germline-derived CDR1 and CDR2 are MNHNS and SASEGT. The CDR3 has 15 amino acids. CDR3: CASSDGHDPQETQYF. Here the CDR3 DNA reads TGTGCCAGCAGTGACGGACACGACCCCCAAGAGACCCAGTACTTC.

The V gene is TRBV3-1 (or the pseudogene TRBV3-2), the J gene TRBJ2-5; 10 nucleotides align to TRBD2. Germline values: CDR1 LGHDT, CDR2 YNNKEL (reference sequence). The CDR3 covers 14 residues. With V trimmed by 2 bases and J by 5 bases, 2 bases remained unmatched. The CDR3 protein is CASSQLAGAETQYF. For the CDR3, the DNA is TGTGCCAGCAGCCAACTAGCGGGGGCGGAGACCCAGTACTTC.

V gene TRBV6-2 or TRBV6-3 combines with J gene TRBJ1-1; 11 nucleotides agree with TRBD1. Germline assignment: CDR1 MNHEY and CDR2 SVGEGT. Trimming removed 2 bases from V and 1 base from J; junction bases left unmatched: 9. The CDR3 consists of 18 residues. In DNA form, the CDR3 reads TGTGCCAGCAGTTACCCATCGGGACAGGGGGGTCGGAACACTGAAGCTTTCTTT. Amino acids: CASSYPSGQGGRNTEAFF.

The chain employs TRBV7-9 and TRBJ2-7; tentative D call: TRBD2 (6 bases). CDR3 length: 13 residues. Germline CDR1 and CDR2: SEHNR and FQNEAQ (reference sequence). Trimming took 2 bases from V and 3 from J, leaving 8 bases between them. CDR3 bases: TGTGCCAGCAGCTTACGGCGGGGCTACGAGCAGTACTTC. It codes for CASSLRRGYEQYF.

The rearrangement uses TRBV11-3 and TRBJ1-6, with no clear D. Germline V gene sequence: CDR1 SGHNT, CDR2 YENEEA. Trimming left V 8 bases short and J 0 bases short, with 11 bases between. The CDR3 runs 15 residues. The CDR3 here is CASGQPSSYNSPLHF. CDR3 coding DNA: TGTGCCAGCGGGCAGCCGAGCTCCTATAATTCACCCCTCCACTTT.

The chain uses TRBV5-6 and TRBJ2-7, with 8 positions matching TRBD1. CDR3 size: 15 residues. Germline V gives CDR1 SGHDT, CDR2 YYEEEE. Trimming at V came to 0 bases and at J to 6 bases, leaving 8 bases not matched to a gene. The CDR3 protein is CASSLDTGGWLEQYF. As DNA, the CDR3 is TGTGCCAGCAGCTTGGATACAGGGGGTTGGCTCGAGCAGTACTTC.

CDR3 DNA: TGTGCCAGCAGGCCTGCGGGACTAGAAGCCTACGAGCAGTACTTC. This sequence encodes CASRPAGLEAYEQYF. The rearrangement links TRBV11-2 to TRBJ2-7; the match to TRBD2 covers 8 bases. This CDR3 has 15 residues. Germline CDR1 reads SGHAT; CDR2 reads FQNNGV. V lost 6 bases to trimming and J lost 2 bases; unmatched junction nucleotides: 9.

CDR3 region: CASSPSTSGRWETQYF. DNA of the CDR3: TGCGCCAGCAGCCCATCGACTAGCGGGAGATGGGAGACCCAGTACTTC. This chain joins TRBV5-1 and TRBJ2-5, with 12 bases that match TRBD2. CDR1 is SGHRS and CDR2 is YFSETQ in the germline V gene. The junction had 9 bases not matched to a gene; V was cut back by 4 bases and J by 5 bases. There are 16 residues in the CDR3.

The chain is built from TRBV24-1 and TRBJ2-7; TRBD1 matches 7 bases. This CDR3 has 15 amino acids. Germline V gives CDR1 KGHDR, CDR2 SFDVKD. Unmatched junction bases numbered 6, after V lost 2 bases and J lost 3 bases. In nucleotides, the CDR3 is TGTGCCACCAGTGATTCGAGGACAGGTGTCTACGAGCAGTACTTC. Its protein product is CATSDSRTGVYEQYF.

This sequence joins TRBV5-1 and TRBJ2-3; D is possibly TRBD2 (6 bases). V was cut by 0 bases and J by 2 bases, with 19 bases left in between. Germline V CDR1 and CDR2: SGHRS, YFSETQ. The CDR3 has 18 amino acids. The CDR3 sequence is CASSLGSGRGTLTDTQYF. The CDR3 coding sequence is TGCGCCAGCAGCTTGGGGAGTGGGCGGGGTACTCTCACAGATACGCAGTATTTT.

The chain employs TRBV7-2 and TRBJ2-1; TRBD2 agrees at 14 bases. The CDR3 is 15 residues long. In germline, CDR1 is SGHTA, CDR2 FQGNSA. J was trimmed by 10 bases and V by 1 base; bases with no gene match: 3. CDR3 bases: TGTGCCAGCAGCTTAGTCCGACTAGCGGGAGGGGAGCAGTTCTTC. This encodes CASSLVRLAGGEQFF.

CDR3 in amino acids: CASSRGAVSGANVLTF. The CDR3 DNA reads as TGTGCCAGCAGCCGGGGGGCCGTCTCTGGGGCCAACGTCCTGACTTTC. The J gene is TRBJ2-6, the V gene TRBV13, with D tentatively TRBD2 (7 bases). Germline values: CDR1 PRHDT, CDR2 FYEKMQ (reference sequence). The CDR3 runs to 16 residues. The V and J ends lost 5 bases and 0 bases respectively, with 11 bases between them.

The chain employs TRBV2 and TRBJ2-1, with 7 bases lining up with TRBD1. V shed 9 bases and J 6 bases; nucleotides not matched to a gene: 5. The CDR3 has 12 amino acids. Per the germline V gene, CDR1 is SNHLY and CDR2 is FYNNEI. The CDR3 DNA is TGTGCCAGATCGACAGGGCTCAATGAGCAGTTCTTC. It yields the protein CARSTGLNEQFF.

This CDR3 is CASSPPGLAGGNEQFF. The CDR3 DNA sequence: TGTGCCAGCAGCCCGCCGGGACTAGCGGGAGGTAATGAGCAGTTCTTC. This chain uses TRBV7-2 with TRBJ2-1; 15 nucleotides line up with TRBD2. CDR1 and CDR2 (germline): SGHTA, FQGNSA. The V and J ends lost 5 bases and 7 bases, in that order; junction bases with no gene match: 6. The CDR3 sequence is 16 residues long.

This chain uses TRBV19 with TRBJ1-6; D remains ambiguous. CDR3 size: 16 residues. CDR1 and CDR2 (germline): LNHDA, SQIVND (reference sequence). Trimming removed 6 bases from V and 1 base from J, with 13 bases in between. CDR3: CASRRRAESYNSPLHF. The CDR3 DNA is TGTGCCAGTAGAAGGAGGGCCGAATCCTATAATTCACCCCTCCACTTT.

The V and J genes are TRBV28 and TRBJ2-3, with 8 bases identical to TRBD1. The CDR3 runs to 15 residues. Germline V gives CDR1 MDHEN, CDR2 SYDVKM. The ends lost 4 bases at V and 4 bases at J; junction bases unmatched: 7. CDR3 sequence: CASSYPQGASDTQYF. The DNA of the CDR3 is TGTGCCAGCAGTTACCCCCAGGGGGCATCAGATACGCAGTATTTT.

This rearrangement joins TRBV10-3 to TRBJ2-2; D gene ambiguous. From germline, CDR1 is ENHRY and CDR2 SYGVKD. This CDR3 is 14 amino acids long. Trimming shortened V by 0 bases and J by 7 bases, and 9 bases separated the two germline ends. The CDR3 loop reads CAISESGAGGELFF. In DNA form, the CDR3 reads TGTGCCATCAGTGAGTCCGGAGCTGGCGGGGAGCTGTTTTTT.

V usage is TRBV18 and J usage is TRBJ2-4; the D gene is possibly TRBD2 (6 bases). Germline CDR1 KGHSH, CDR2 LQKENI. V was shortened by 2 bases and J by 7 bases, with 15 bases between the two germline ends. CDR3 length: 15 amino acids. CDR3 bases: TGTGCCAGCTCACCAGGCGGGACCGCCCCGAACATTCAGTACTTC. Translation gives CASSPGGTAPNIQYF.

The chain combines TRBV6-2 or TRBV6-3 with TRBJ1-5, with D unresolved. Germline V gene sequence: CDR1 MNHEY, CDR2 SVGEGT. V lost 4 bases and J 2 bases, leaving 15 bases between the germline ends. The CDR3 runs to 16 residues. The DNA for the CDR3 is TGTGCCAGCAGTTCCTGGGCGGGTAACGGCAATCAGCCCCAGCATTTT. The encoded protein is CASSSWAGNGNQPQHF.

In nucleotides, the CDR3 is TGTGCCAGCAGGACAGGGTTGGAGGGTACTGAAGCTTTCTTT. Translating gives CASRTGLEGTEAFF. This chain joins TRBV27 and TRBJ1-1; TRBD1 agrees at 7 bases. The germline V gene encodes CDR1 MNHEY and CDR2 SMNVEV (reference sequence). The CDR3 length is 14 residues. The V and J ends lost 6 bases and 5 bases, in that order; junction bases with no gene match: 9.

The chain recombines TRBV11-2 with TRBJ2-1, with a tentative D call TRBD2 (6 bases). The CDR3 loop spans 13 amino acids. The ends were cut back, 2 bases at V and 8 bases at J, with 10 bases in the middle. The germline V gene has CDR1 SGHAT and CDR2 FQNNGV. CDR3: CASSLNGRDEQFF. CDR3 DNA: TGTGCCAGCAGCTTAAACGGGAGAGATGAGCAGTTCTTC. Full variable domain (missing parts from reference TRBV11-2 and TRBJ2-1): EAGVAQSPRYKIIEKRQSVAFWCNPISGHATLYWYQQILGQGPKLLIQFQNNGVVDDSQLPKDRFSAERLKGVDSTLKIQPAKLEDSAVYLCASSLNGRDEQFFGPGTRLTVL.

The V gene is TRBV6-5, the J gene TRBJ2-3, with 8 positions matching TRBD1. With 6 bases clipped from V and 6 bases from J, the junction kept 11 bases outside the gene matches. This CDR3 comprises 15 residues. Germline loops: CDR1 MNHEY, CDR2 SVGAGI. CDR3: CASRRGTGQGDTQYF. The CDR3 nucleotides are TGTGCCAGCAGACGCGGGACAGGCCAAGGGGATACGCAGTATTTT.

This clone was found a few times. CDR3 amino acids: CASSIERDQPQHF. The DNA for the CDR3 is TGTGCCAGCAGCATTGAGAGGGATCAGCCCCAGCATTTT. The gene calls are TRBV7-3 and TRBJ1-5; no definite D call. The germline V gene encodes CDR1 SGHTA and CDR2 FQGTGA. With 5 bases removed from V and 5 bases from J, the gap between germline ends came to 10 bases. The CDR3 loop spans 13 amino acids.

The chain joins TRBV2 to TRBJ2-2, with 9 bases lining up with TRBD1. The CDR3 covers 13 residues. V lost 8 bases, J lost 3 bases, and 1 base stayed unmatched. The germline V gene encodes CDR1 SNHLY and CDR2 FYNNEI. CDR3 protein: CASGQGYTGELFF. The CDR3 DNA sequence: TGTGCCAGCGGACAGGGGTACACCGGGGAGCTGTTTTTT.